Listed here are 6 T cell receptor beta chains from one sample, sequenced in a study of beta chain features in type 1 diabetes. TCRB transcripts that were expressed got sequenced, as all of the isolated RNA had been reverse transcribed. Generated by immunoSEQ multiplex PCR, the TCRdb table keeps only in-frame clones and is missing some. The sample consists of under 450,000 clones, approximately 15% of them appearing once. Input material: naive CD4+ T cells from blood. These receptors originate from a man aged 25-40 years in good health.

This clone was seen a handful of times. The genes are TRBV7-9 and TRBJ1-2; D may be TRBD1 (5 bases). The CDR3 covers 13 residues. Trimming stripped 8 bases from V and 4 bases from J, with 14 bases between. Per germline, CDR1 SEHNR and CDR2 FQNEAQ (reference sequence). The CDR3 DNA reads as TGTGCCAGCGGGAGGGACCGCGGCTATGGCTACACCTTC. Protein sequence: CASGRDRGYGYTF.

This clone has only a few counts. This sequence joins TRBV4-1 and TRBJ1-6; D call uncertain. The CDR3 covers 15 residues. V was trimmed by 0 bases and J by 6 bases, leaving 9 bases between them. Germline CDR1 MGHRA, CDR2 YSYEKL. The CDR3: CASSQDLGFNSPLHF. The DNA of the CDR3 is TGCGCCAGCAGCCAAGATTTGGGTTTTAATTCACCCCTCCACTTT.

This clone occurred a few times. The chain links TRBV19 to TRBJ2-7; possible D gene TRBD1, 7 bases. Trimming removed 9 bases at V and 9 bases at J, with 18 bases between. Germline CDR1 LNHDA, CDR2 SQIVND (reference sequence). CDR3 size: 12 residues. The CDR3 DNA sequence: TGTGCCAGCAGGGGGGCAGGGGATAGGCAGTACGTC. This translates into CASRGAGDRQYV.

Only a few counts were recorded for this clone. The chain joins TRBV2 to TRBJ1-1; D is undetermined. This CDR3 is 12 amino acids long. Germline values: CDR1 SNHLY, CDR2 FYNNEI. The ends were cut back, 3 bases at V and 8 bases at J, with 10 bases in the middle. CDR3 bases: TGTGCCAGCAGTGATCGGTCAAACGAAGCTTTCTTT. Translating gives CASSDRSNEAFF.

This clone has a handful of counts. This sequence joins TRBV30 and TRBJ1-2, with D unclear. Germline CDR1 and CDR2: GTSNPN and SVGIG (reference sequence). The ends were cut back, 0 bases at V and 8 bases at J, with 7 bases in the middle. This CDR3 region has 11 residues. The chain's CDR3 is CAWSVQRGYTF. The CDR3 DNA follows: TGTGCCTGGAGTGTACAAAGGGGCTACACCTTC.

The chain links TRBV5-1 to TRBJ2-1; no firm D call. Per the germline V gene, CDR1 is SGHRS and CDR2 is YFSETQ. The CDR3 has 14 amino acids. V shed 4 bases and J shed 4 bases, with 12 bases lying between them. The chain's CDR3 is CASSPVELYNEQFF. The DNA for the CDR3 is TGCGCCAGCAGCCCCGTCGAGTTGTACAATGAGCAGTTCTTC.